Listed here are 3 T cell receptor beta chains from one sample, sequenced in a study of shared clonotypes between healthy human individuals (dated by TCRdb to 2018 to 2021). Receptors were amplified or captured by the immunoSEQ multiplex PCR assay. TCRdb mirrors the immuneACCESS table, restricted to in-frame sequences. Some clones are absent from its copies; in checked studies, under half trace to an unresolved V gene, and the reason for the others is unknown. In this sample the table shows approximately 740,000 clones, around 67% of which occur a single time. The top ten hold 1.7% of the sample. The source material was memory CD4+ T cells sorted from blood. The intended sense of this specimen's cell subset or site label: CD45RA-negative fraction. These receptors all stem from a woman younger than 45 in good health.

The CDR3 reads CASSPGRGGREPQHF. CDR3 nucleotides: TGTGCCAGCTCCCCCGGGCGAGGGGGCAGGGAGCCCCAGCATTTT. The chain joins TRBV18 to TRBJ1-5; 7 nucleotides match TRBD1. Germline lookup yields CDR1 KGHSH and CDR2 LQKENI. This CDR3 is built from 15 residues. Trimming at V came to 6 bases and at J to 8 bases, leaving 13 bases not matched to a gene.

As concerns this clone: Additional DNA sequences in this sample encode the identical CDR3. The chain couples TRBV11-2 to TRBJ1-5; 7 nucleotides line up with TRBD1. V lost 5 bases and J lost 2; bases outside the gene matches: 3. The CDR3 totals 14 residues. Germline CDR1 and CDR2: SGHAT and FQNNGV. The chain's CDR3 is CASSSGTGNQPQHF. The DNA of the CDR3 is TGTGCCAGCAGCAGCGGGACAGGCAATCAGCCCCAGCATTTT.

The chain employs TRBV5-4 and TRBJ1-4; no firm D call. This CDR3 has 13 amino acids. The V end lost 2 bases, the J end lost 8 bases, and 10 bases lay between the germline ends. From germline, CDR1 is SGHNT and CDR2 YYREEE (reference sequence). Here the CDR3 DNA reads TGTGCCAGCAGCTTCCTGGTAGGAGAAAAACTGTTTTTT. It specifies CASSFLVGEKLFF.